This entry lists 28 T cell receptor beta chains sequenced from one sample in a study of identical twins' blood T cells. Using its own MiXCR run on the 5' RACE reads, TCRdb lists one record per CDR3 protein. The sample has around 380,000 distinct CDR3 sequences; more than 25% are singletons. Sequenced sample: PBMCs. The source is a woman between 18 and 55 years old in good health.

This clonotype was seen ten or more times. The CDR3, as DNA: TGTGCCAGCAGTTACTCCACTGAAGCTTTCTTT. Its translation is CASSYSTEAFF. The chain links TRBV6-6 to TRBJ1-1; D gene uncertain. Germline V lookup: CDR1 MNHNY, CDR2 SVGAGI (reference sequence). V lost 0 bases to trimming and J lost 4 bases, with 0 bases between them. The CDR3 extends over 11 amino acids.

The V gene is TRBV29-1, the J gene TRBJ1-3; D is unresolved. Germline V gene lookup returns CDR1 SQVTM and CDR2 ANQGSEA. The V gene lost 7 bases and the J gene lost 0 bases, with 7 bases spanning the gap. This CDR3 has 12 amino acids. CDR3 region: CSAYSSGNTIYF. In nucleotides, the CDR3 is TGCAGCGCGTATAGCTCTGGAAACACCATATATTTT.

Ten or more counts support this clonotype. The genes are TRBV2 and TRBJ1-1, with 12 bases matching TRBD1. The CDR3 covers 14 residues. The V and J ends lost 6 bases and 6 bases, in that order; junction bases with no gene match: 5. Germline V CDR1 and CDR2: SNHLY, FYNNEI. The CDR3 reads CASRPGQGAPEAFF. CDR3 bases: TGTGCCAGCAGGCCGGGACAGGGGGCCCCTGAAGCTTTCTTT.

This chain uses TRBV20-1 with TRBJ2-1; D tentatively reads TRBD1 or TRBD2 (5 bases each). The CDR3 has 16 amino acids. V was trimmed by 2 bases and J by 9 bases, leaving 23 bases between them. Germline CDR1 is DFQATT and CDR2 is SNEGSKA (reference sequence). In DNA form, the CDR3 reads TGCAGTGCTAGATATCTGGGGGACCTAGGGAGTGGTGAGCAGTTCTTC. Translating gives CSARYLGDLGSGEQFF.

This clonotype was seen a few times. The V gene is TRBV7-6, the J gene TRBJ2-1; D gene ambiguous. The CDR3 is made up of 16 amino acids. The germline V and J ends were trimmed by 5 bases and 4 bases, with 18 bases remaining between them. Germline V lookup: CDR1 SGHVS, CDR2 FNYEAQ. The CDR3 loop reads CASSPLIDPPYNEQFF. CDR3 in DNA: TGTGCCAGCAGCCCCCTTATAGACCCTCCGTACAATGAGCAGTTCTTC.

This chain uses TRBV18 with TRBJ1-1; D is possibly TRBD1 (5 bases). V was shortened by 8 bases and J by 3 bases, with 13 bases between the two germline ends. The CDR3 extends over 13 amino acids. From germline, CDR1 is KGHSH and CDR2 LQKENI. CDR3 in amino acids: CASLRGGDTEAFF. In DNA form, the CDR3 reads TGTGCCAGCCTTAGGGGAGGGGACACTGAAGCTTTCTTT.

The chain joins TRBV29-1 to TRBJ1-1; 7 nucleotides align to TRBD1. The CDR3 totals 15 residues. J gave up 5 bases and V 1 base, and 10 bases lay outside the gene matches. The V gene's germline CDR1 is SQVTM and CDR2 ANQGSEA. The CDR3 DNA reads TGCAGCGTTGAAGGGGGGACAGCTCCGTGGACTGAAGCTTTCTTT. Translated, it gives CSVEGGTAPWTEAFF.

In its sample, this clonotype was seen a few times. This CDR3 reads CASSRAGKQYF. The CDR3 DNA reads TGTGCCAGCAGTAGGGCCGGAAAGCAGTACTTC. The genes are TRBV12-3 or TRBV12-4 and TRBJ2-7; D remains ambiguous. There are 11 residues in the CDR3. V was trimmed by 5 bases and J by 8 bases, leaving 10 bases between them.

This clonotype was picked up many times. V is TRBV2 and J is TRBJ1-3; maybe TRBD1 (5 bases). The germline CDR1 and CDR2 sequences are SNHLY and FYNNEI. The CDR3 loop spans 15 amino acids. V was trimmed by 6 bases and J by 3 bases, leaving 15 bases between them. The CDR3 here is CASRKAGLSGNTIYF. CDR3 nucleotide sequence: TGTGCCAGCAGGAAGGCGGGGCTCAGTGGAAACACCATATATTTT.

This clonotype showed up just a few times. The chain couples TRBV12-3 or TRBV12-4 to TRBJ1-2; D might be TRBD1 (5 bases). The CDR3 covers 14 residues. Trimming took off 6 bases at V and 1 base at J, with 12 bases between the two ends. In DNA, the CDR3 is TGTGCCAGCAGAGAGGGAGGGGTTAACTATGGCTACACCTTC. Translation: CASREGGVNYGYTF.

The rearrangement joins TRBV20-1 to TRBJ1-1; TRBD1 might be the D (6 bases). Trimming took 6 bases from V and 6 from J, leaving 17 bases between them. The V gene's germline CDR1 is DFQATT and CDR2 SNEGSKA (reference sequence). The CDR3 has 13 residues. CDR3 sequence reads: CSASPQDRAEAFF. CDR3 DNA: TGCAGTGCCAGCCCCCAGGACAGAGCTGAAGCTTTCTTT.

This clonotype occurred a few times. The chain employs TRBV10-3 and TRBJ2-3; 9 positions match TRBD2. The V gene end was trimmed by 6 bases and the J gene end by 2 bases; junction bases not matched to a gene: 3. Germline V gene data show CDR1 as ENHRY and CDR2 as SYGVKD. The CDR3 runs to 14 residues. CDR3 amino acids: CAIRAGGITDTQYF. As DNA, the CDR3 is TGTGCCATCAGAGCGGGAGGAATCACAGATACGCAGTATTTT.

The rearrangement joins TRBV27 to TRBJ2-5; 7 bases map to TRBD2. V dropped 3 bases and J dropped 2; count of bases not matched to a gene: 6. The length of the CDR3 is 15 residues. The germline gives CDR1 MNHEY, CDR2 SMNVEV (reference sequence). CDR3 amino acids: CASSLGSSGQETQYF. Here the CDR3 DNA reads TGTGCCAGCAGTTTGGGATCTAGCGGACAAGAGACCCAGTACTTC.

This chain connects TRBV29-1 to TRBJ2-3; weak D call: TRBD1 (5 bases). Germline values: CDR1 SQVTM, CDR2 ANQGSEA. The CDR3 extends over 13 amino acids. Trimming took 3 bases from V and 2 from J, leaving 9 bases between them. CDR3 residues: CSVERQPTDTQYF. CDR3 nucleotides: TGCAGCGTTGAGCGACAGCCCACAGATACGCAGTATTTT.

The V gene is TRBV27, the J gene TRBJ2-7, with 9 bases matching TRBD1. The CDR3 has 17 amino acids. Trimming removed 5 bases from V and 5 bases from J; junction bases left unmatched: 16. Germline V gene sequence: CDR1 MNHEY, CDR2 SMNVEV (reference sequence). Here the CDR3 DNA reads TGTGCCAGCAGTAGAGGCACTTCCGGGACAGGGTTCGACGAGCAGTACTTC. Protein product: CASSRGTSGTGFDEQYF.

The chain has TRBV20-1 and TRBJ1-2; D uncertain. The CDR3 spans 15 residues. V gave up 0 bases and J gave up 7 bases, with 18 bases separating them. Germline lookup yields CDR1 DFQATT and CDR2 SNEGSKA (reference sequence). The CDR3 DNA reads TGCAGTGCTAGAGATGCCCGGACTGCTTCGTCTGGCTACACCTTC. Translation gives CSARDARTASSGYTF.

The rearrangement links TRBV29-1 to TRBJ2-3; 9 bases match TRBD2. This CDR3 is 15 amino acids long. After removal of 6 bases from V and 0 bases from J, the junction contained 7 bases not matched to a gene. CDR1 and CDR2 from the germline V gene are SQVTM and ANQGSEA. The CDR3 here is CSVAGTSRSTDTQYF. The CDR3 DNA reads as TGCAGCGTGGCCGGGACTAGCCGCAGCACAGATACGCAGTATTTT.

The V gene is TRBV5-4, the J gene TRBJ2-1; D may be TRBD1 (7 bases). CDR1 is SGHNT, CDR2 YYREEE, per germline (reference sequence). The CDR3 contains 12 residues. Trimming cost V 4 bases and J 9 bases, with 11 bases left between them. CDR3 coding DNA: TGTGCCAGCAGCCAGGGGGGCTTTGAGCAGTTCTTC. It specifies CASSQGGFEQFF. Variable domain in full (rest from reference TRBV5-4 and TRBJ2-1): ETGVTQSPTHLIKTRGQQVTLRCSSQSGHNTVSWYQQALGQGPQFIFQYYREEENGRGNFPPRFSGLQFPNYSSELNVNALELDDSALYLCASSQGGFEQFFGPGTRLTVL.

The chain employs TRBV5-1 and TRBJ1-6, with D perhaps TRBD1 (6 bases). This CDR3 comprises 15 residues. Germline V gives CDR1 SGHRS, CDR2 YFSETQ. Deletions cut 1 base from V and 8 bases from J, with 13 bases between. CDR3 sequence (DNA): TGCGCCAGCAGCTTGAGGGGGGGAGTGGATTCACCCCTCCACTTT. This sequence encodes CASSLRGGVDSPLHF.

This clonotype was seen ten or more times. The J gene is TRBJ1-1, the V gene TRBV29-1, with a weak D call TRBD1 (5 bases). This CDR3 spans 13 amino acids. Germline CDR1 SQVTM, CDR2 ANQGSEA. V was trimmed by 3 bases and J by 2 bases, leaving 10 bases between them. The CDR3 here is CSVDPTGNTEAFF. Written as DNA, the CDR3 is TGCAGCGTTGACCCAACAGGTAACACTGAAGCTTTCTTT.

The chain couples TRBV5-1 to TRBJ2-1; D tentatively reads TRBD1 or TRBD2 (5 bases each). The CDR3 is 14 amino acids. CDR1 is SGHRS, CDR2 YFSETQ, per germline. V lost 5 bases and J 7 bases, leaving 16 bases between the germline ends. In nucleotides, the CDR3 is TGCGCCAGCAGGGGGGTCCTAGCTATTAATGAGCAGTTCTTC. Protein sequence: CASRGVLAINEQFF. The entire variable domain, with the rest obtained from reference TRBV5-1 and TRBJ2-1, is as follows: KAGVTQTPRYLIKTRGQQVTLSCSPISGHRSVSWYQQTPGQGLQFLFEYFSETQRNKGNFPGRFSGRQFSNSRSEMNVSTLELGDSALYLCASRGVLAINEQFFGPGTRLTVL.

The chain recombines TRBV7-9 with TRBJ2-2; perhaps TRBD1 as D (5 bases). The germline V and J ends were trimmed by 6 bases and 0 bases, with 11 bases remaining between them. The CDR3 sequence is 15 residues long. CDR1 is SEHNR and CDR2 is FQNEAQ in the germline V gene (reference sequence). CDR3 nucleotide sequence: TGTGCCAGCAGGGACAAGGACCCGAACACCGGGGAGCTGTTTTTT. This encodes CASRDKDPNTGELFF.

A few counts support this clonotype. Germline is not matched at one junction end, which may reflect a read error. The gene calls are TRBV20-1 and TRBJ1-1; D is undetermined. This CDR3 region has 13 residues. The germline V gene has CDR1 DFQATT and CDR2 SNEGSKA (reference sequence). CDR3 in amino acids: CSTRVSQDTEAFF. The CDR3, as DNA: TGCAGTACTAGAGTAAGTCAGGACACTGAAGCTTTCTTT.

This clonotype was observed once. This sequence joins TRBV27 and TRBJ2-7, with 8 bases lining up with TRBD2. This CDR3 is built from 16 residues. Germline assignment: CDR1 MNHEY and CDR2 SMNVEV (reference sequence). V lost 6 bases, J lost 2 bases, and 12 bases stayed unmatched. The chain's CDR3 is CASSFIPGLEPYEQYF. In DNA form, the CDR3 reads TGTGCCAGCAGCTTTATTCCGGGACTAGAACCCTACGAGCAGTACTTC.

This clonotype was detected many times. The chain employs TRBV20-1 and TRBJ2-1; D not resolved. Trimming left V 6 bases short and J 7 bases short, with 10 bases between. The CDR3 consists of 11 residues. CDR1 and CDR2 (germline): DFQATT, SNEGSKA (reference sequence). Written as DNA, the CDR3 is TGCAGTGCCCGCGTAAGAAATGAGCAGTTCTTC. Its translation: CSARVRNEQFF.

As to this clonotype: In this CDR3 the conserved last residue, phenylalanine or tryptophan, is missing, so a read error is likely. The chain has TRBV20-1 and TRBJ2-7, with 11 positions matching TRBD2. J lost 5 bases, V lost 5 bases, and 8 bases had no gene match. The CDR3 loop spans 14 amino acids. Germline values: CDR1 DFQATT, CDR2 SNEGSKA (reference sequence). CDR3 in DNA: TGCAGTGCTTATATAGCGGGAGGGCTCGACGAGCAGTACCTC. It specifies CSAYIAGGLDEQYL.

The chain has TRBV5-1 and TRBJ2-2, with D perhaps matching TRBD2 (5 bases). Trimming took 0 bases from V and 1 from J, leaving 7 bases between them. Germline assignment: CDR1 SGHRS and CDR2 YFSETQ. CDR3 length: 15 amino acids. CDR3 sequence reads: CASSLGTQNTGELFF. The CDR3 DNA reads TGCGCCAGCAGCTTGGGGACTCAGAACACCGGGGAGCTGTTTTTT. Filled out from reference TRBV5-1 and TRBJ2-2, the complete variable domain reads KAGVTQTPRYLIKTRGQQVTLSCSPISGHRSVSWYQQTPGQGLQFLFEYFSETQRNKGNFPGRFSGRQFSNSRSEMNVSTLELGDSALYLCASSLGTQNTGELFFGEGSRLTVL.

A few counts support this clonotype. The gene calls are TRBV12-3 or TRBV12-4 and TRBJ2-7; unclear D gene. Trimming left V 5 bases short and J 0 bases short, with 11 bases between. This CDR3 contains 14 residues. The CDR3 region is CASSIVLNSYEQYF. In DNA, the CDR3 is TGTGCCAGCAGTATAGTACTCAACTCCTACGAGCAGTACTTC.